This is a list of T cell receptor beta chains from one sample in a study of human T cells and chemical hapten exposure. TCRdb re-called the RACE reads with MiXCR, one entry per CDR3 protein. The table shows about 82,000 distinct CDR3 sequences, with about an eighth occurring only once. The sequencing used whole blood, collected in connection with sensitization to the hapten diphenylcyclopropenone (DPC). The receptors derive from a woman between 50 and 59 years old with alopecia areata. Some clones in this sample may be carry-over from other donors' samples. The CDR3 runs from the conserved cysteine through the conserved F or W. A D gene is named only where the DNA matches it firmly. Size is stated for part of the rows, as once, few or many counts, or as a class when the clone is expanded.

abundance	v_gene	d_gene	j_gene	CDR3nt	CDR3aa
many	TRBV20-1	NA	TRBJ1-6	TGCAGTGCTAGAGTAGAACAGGGTACTAAACCTGGTCCCCTCTATAATTCACCCCTCCACTTT	CSARVEQGTKPGPLYNSPLHF
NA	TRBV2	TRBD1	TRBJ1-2	TGTGCCAGCAGTCCCGGGACAGGGGTCGGCTACACCTTC	CASSPGTGVGYTF
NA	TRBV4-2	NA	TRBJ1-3	TGTGCCAGCAGCCCTTTGGCGGGGCAAGGAAACACCATATATTTT	CASSPLAGQGNTIYF
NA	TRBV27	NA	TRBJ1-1	TGTGCCAGCAAAACCCCCGAAAGGCGTACTGAAGCTTTCTTT	CASKTPERRTEAFF
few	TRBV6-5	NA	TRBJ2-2	TGTGCCAGCAGTTCCTTCAGGGGTGATCTGGCGAACACCGGGGAGCTGTTTTTT	CASSSFRGDLANTGELFF
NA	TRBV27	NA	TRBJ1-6	TGTGCCAGCAGTTTTGGGGCCGACTCACCCCTCCACTTT	CASSFGADSPLHF
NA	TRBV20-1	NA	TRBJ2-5	TGCAGTGCTAGACTGCTAGCAGGGGAGACCCAGTACTTC	CSARLLAGETQYF
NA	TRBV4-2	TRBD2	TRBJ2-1	TGTGCCAGCAGCCAAGAATCACTAGCGAATGAGCAGTTCTTC	CASSQESLANEQFF
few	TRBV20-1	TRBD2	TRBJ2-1	TGCAGTGCCCAGCCCCTAGCGGGGGTCAATGAGCAGTTCTTC	CSAQPLAGVNEQFF
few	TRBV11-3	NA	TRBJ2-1	TGTGCCAGCAGCTTAGATGGCAGATCGAGCTCCTACAATGAGCAGTTCTTC	CASSLDGRSSSYNEQFF
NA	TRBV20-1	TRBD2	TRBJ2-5	TGCAGTGCCCCACCGACGTTAGCGGGGGACGGGACCCAGTACTTC	CSAPPTLAGDGTQYF
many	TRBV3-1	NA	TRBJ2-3	TGTGCCAGCAGCCAAAGAACAGATACGCAGTATTTT	CASSQRTDTQYF
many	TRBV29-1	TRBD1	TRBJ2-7	TGCAGCGTACAGGGACAGGGGTACTACGAGCAGTACTTC	CSVQGQGYYEQYF
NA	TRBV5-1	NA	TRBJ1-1	TGCGCCAGCAGCTGGGATACACTGACAGTTGTAGCTTTCTTT	CASSWDTLTVVAFF
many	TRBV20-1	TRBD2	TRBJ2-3	TGCAGTGCTAGAGTCCCCGGGGCGGGAGCTGGCACAGATACGCAGTATTTT	CSARVPGAGAGTDTQYF
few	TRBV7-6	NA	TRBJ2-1	TGTGCCAGCAGCTTCGAGCAGGGGACCTACAATGAGCAGTTCTTC	CASSFEQGTYNEQFF
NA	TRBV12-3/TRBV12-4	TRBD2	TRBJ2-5	TGTGCCAGCAGTTGGACTAGCGGGATACTGCGTTCGGGCGAGACCCAGTACTTC	CASSWTSGILRSGETQYF
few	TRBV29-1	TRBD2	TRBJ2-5	TGCAGCGTTGGACTAGCGGGAGGGTCAGAGACCCAGTACTTC	CSVGLAGGSETQYF
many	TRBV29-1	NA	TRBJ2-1	TGCAGCGTTGAGTTCGGCTCCTACAATGAGCAGTTCTTC	CSVEFGSYNEQFF
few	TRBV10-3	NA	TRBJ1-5	TGTGCCATCAGTGACCCCCAGGGTACGAGCAATCAGCCCCAGCATTTT	CAISDPQGTSNQPQHF
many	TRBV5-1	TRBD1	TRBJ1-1	TGCGCCAGCAGCACACAGGGGGCTGCAGAAGCTTTCTTT	CASSTQGAAEAFF
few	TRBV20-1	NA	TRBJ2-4	TGCAGTGCTAGAGTTACCGGGACCAAAAACATTCAGTACTTC	CSARVTGTKNIQYF
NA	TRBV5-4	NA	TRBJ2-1	TGTGCCAGCAGCTTGAGTTCCCTTGGAGTGAATGAGCAGTTCTTC	CASSLSSLGVNEQFF
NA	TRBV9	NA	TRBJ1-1	TGTGCCAGCAGCCCCCGAGTGACCCAGAACACTGAAGCTTTCTTT	CASSPRVTQNTEAFF
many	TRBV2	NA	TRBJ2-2	TGTGCCAGCAGTGAGCTTCAGGGGAACACCGGGGAGCTGTTTTTT	CASSELQGNTGELFF
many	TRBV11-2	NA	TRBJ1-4	TGTGCCAGCAGCTTAGTCCCCGGGATTAATGAAAAACTGTTTTTT	CASSLVPGINEKLFF
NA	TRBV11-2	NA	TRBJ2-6	TGTGCCAGCAGCCCGGCCTCTGGGGCCAACGTCCTGACTTTC	CASSPASGANVLTF
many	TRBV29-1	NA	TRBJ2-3	TGCAGCTCGGAGGGTATGGGAGATACGCAGTATTTT	CSSEGMGDTQYF
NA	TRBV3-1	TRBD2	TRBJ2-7	TGTGCCAGCAGTCAGGACGGGACTAGCGGGATGTCGCAGTACTTC	CASSQDGTSGMSQYF
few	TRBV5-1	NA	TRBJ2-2	TGCGCCAGCAGCTTGGATTCACCCGGGGTGGCCGGGGAGCTGTTTTTT	CASSLDSPGVAGELFF
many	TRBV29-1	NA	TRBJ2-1	TGCAGCGTGGACAGTTACAATGAGCAGTTCTTC	CSVDSYNEQFF
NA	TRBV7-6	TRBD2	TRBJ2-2	TGTGCCAGCAGCTTAGCGCGGAGCGGGAGAGGCACCGGGGAGCTGTTTTTT	CASSLARSGRGTGELFF
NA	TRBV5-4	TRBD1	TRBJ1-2	TGTGCCAGCAGGACAGGGGCTAACTATGGCTACACCTTC	CASRTGANYGYTF
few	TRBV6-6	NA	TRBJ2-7	TGTGCCAGCAGTTACGCGGGCTACGAGCAGTACTTC	CASSYAGYEQYF
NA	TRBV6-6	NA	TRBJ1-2	TGTGCCAGCAGTTACGAGGGCCAGGGGTTCCATGGCTACACCTTC	CASSYEGQGFHGYTF
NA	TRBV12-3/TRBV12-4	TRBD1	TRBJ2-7	TGTGCCACCTCCCCAGGGGGCAAGGGACGACTACTCAACTACGAGCAGTACTTC	CATSPGGKGRLLNYEQYF
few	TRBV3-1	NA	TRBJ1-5	TGTGCCAGCAGCACCCAGGGCTATGATCAGCCCCAGCATTTT	CASSTQGYDQPQHF
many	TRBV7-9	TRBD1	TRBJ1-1	TGTGCCAGCAGCCTCAGTGCCGGGACAGGGGGCGGCACTGAAGCTTTCTTT	CASSLSAGTGGGTEAFF
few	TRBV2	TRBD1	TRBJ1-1	TGTGCCAGCAGTCCACAGGGGCGGACTGAAGCTTTCTTT	CASSPQGRTEAFF
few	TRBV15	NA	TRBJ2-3	TGTGCCACCAGCAGAGATGGCCCAGCGCAGTATTTT	CATSRDGPAQYF
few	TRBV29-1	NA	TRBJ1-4	TGCAGCGTTGGGACACTTGCAACTAATGAAAAACTGTTTTTT	CSVGTLATNEKLFF
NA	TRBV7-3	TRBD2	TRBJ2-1	TGTGCCAGCAGCCCAGGACTAGCGGGAGGGAAAGCATCCTACAATGAGCAGTTCTTC	CASSPGLAGGKASYNEQFF
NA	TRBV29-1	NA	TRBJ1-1	TGCAGCGCCTGGACGGGATTAGGCACTGAAGCTTTCTTT	CSAWTGLGTEAFF
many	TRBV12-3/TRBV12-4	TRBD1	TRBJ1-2	TGTGCCAGCAGGCCAGGGGGGGGAGTAATGTACTATGGCTACACCTTC	CASRPGGGVMYYGYTF
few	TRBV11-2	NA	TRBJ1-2	TGTGCCAGCAGCTTAGATCCCACGTACTATGGCTACACCTTC	CASSLDPTYYGYTF
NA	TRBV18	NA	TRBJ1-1	TGTGCCAGCTCACCACCGGGGTCAAGGGTGAACACTGAAGCTTTCTTT	CASSPPGSRVNTEAFF
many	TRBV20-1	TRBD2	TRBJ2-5	TGCAGTGCTAGAGATCCTAGCGGGAGTCAAGAGACCCAGTACTTC	CSARDPSGSQETQYF
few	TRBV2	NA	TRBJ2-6	TGTGCCAGCGAGACTGGGGCCAACGTCCTGACTTTC	CASETGANVLTF
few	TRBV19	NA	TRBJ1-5	TGTGCCAGTAATCAGGGTTTCGTCAATCAGCCCCAGCATTTT	CASNQGFVNQPQHF
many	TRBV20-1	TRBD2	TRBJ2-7	TGCAGTGCTACCCTACTAGCGGGCGGAGAGCAGTACTTC	CSATLLAGGEQYF
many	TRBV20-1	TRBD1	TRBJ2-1	TGCAGTGGCTTGAGGACAGGGAGCAACAATGAGCAGTTCTTC	CSGLRTGSNNEQFF
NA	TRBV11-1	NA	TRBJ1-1	TGTGCCAGCAGCTTAAATATGGCAGAAGCTTTCTTT	CASSLNMAEAFF
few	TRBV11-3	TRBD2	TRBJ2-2	TGTGCCAGCAGCTTCGGAACTAGCGGGAGTACCGGGGAGCTGTTTTTT	CASSFGTSGSTGELFF